This TCR beta chain was profiled in a study of CXCR3-negative and CXCR3-positive naive CD8 T cells. At the level of the study: Across all libraries, TRB reads numbered approximately 150 million, with about 1.5 +/- 0.3 million in each library. General study findings and limits: Diversity proved comparably high across both naive subsets and much lower in memory CD8+ cells. A higher hydrophobicity marked the TRB CDR3s of CXCR3-positive naive cells versus CXCR3-negative naive cells. The authors found comparable surface CD5 between naive subsets and inferred TCR strength from TRB CDR3 properties.

The V gene's germline CDR1 is PRHDT and CDR2 FYEKMQ (reference sequence). This CDR3 has 12 amino acids. As for this clonotype: Antigen specificity is unknown.

UMI labels and 5' RACE were used to prepare the TRB cDNA libraries. One entry per CDR3 protein, without DNA, is what TCRdb gives after re-calling the 5' RACE reads. The sample totals 84,000 or so distinct CDR3 sequences. This clonotype was sampled from a human donor in good health. Some clones in this sample may be carry-over from other donors' samples. This sequence joins TRBV13 and TRBJ2-3; TCRdb indicates TRBD1, and absent DNA this call remains unverified. Sequenced material: naive CXCR3+ CD8+ T cells from blood. Subset meaning: CD45RO-CCR7+CD27+CD95- naive CD8+ T cells expressing CXCR3 (TNR3+). The CDR3 loop reads CASSSRSHTQYF.